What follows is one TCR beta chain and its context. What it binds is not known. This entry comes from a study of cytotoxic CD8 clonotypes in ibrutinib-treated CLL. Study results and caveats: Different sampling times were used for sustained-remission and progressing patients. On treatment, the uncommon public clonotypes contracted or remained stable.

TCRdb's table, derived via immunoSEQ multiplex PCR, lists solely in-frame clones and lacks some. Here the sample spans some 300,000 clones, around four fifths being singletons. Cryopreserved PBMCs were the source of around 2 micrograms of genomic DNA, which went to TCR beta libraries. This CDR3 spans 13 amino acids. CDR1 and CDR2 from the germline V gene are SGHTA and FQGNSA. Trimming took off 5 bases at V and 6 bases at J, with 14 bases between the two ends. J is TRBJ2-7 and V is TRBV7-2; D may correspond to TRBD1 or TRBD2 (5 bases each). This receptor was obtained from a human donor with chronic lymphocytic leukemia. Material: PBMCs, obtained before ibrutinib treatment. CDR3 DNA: TGTGCCAGCAGCCCCCGTGGGGGTGCCGAGCAGTACTTC. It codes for CASSPRGGAEQYF.